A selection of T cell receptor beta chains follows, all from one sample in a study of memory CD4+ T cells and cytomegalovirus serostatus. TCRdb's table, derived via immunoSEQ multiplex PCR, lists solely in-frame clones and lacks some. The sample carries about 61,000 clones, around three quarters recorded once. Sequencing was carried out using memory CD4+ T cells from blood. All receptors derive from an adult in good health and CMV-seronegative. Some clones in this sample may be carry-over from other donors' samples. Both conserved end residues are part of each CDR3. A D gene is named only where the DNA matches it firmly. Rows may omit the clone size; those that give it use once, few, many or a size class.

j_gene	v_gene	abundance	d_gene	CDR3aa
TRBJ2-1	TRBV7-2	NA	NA	CASSSGAGARGEQFF
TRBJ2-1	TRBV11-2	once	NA	CASSLNNEQFF
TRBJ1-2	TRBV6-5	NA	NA	CASRQGDYGYTF
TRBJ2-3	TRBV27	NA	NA	CASSLRGGFTDTQYF
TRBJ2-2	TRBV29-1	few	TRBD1	CSVGTGVNTGELFF
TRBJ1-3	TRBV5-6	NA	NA	CASSLDRYSGNTIYF
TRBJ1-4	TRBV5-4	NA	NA	CASSLTTSPNEKLFF
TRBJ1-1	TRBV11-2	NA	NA	CASSLGLLEAFF
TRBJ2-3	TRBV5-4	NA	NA	CASSLRGAAADTQYF
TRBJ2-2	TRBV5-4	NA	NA	CASSLGSGELFF
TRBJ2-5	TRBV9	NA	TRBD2	CASSASGSGETQYF
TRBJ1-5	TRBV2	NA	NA	CASSAGPQPQHF
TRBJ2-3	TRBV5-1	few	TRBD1	CASSLQGREDTQYF
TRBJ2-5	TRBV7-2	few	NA	CASSPGPETQYF
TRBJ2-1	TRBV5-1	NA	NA	CASSLGASSYNEQFF
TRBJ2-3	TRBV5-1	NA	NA	CASSLGSGEDTQYF
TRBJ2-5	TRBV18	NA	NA	CASSPPGPEMAQYF
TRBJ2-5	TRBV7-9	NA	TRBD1	CASSLGRTGGEETQYF
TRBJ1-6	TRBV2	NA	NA	CASSPPGDSPLHF
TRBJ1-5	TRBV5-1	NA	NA	CASSLQGSENQPQHF
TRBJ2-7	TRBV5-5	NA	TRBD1	CATGPLGPGGEEQYF
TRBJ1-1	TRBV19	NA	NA	CASSISRDTEAFF
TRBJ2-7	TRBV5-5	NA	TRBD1	CASSLDQGVAYEQYF
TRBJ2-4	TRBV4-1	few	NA	CASSRLIGQGPAKNIQYF
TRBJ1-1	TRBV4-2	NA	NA	CASSLRAQGNTEAFF
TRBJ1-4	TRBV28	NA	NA	CASSPPGRGNEKLFF
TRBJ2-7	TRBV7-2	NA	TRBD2	CASSFLLAGEGGEQYF
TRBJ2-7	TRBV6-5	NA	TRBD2	CASSYSTSGASYEQYF
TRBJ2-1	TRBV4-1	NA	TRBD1	CASSQGNRGLQFF
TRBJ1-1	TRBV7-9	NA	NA	CASSFLGGRNTEAFF
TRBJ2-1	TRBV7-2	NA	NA	CASSVQSFSYNEQFF
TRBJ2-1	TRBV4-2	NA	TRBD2	CASSQGLLARSSYNEQFF
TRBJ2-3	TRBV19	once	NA	CASSNSQADPTDTQYF
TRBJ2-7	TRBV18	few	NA	CASSPLAQGDEQYF
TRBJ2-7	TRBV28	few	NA	CASSPQVTPYEQYF
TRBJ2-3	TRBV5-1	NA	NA	CASSLARAAQDTQYF
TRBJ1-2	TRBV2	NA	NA	CASSETGNYGYTF
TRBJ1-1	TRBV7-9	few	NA	CASSRGLNTEAFF
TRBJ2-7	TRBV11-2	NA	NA	CASSFRLGTPQGAYEQYF
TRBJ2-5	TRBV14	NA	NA	CASSHLFGSLGETQYF
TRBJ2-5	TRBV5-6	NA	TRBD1	CASSARTGAETQYF
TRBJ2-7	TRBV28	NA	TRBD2	CASSFGTRLAEQYF
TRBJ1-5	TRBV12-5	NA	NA	CASGLAQPQHF
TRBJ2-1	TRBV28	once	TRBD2	CASSLRATLLAGYNEQFF
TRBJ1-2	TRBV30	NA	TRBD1	CAWTPTGRDRYGYTF
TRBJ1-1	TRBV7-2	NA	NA	CASSDTLGVTEAFF
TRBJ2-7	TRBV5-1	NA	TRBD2	CASRRLAELSYEQYF
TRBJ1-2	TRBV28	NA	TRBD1	CASSLGATGVSQIYGYTF
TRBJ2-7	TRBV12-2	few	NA	CASRLAPGLAGVYEQYF
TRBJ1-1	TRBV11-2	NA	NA	CASSLGKNTEAFF
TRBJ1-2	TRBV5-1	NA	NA	CASSSDGNNYGYTF
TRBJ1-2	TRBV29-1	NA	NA	CSAGNRDESYTF
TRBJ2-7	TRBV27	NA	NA	CASSLRVGSGVLYEQYF
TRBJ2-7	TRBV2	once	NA	CASSESAPGLRGEQYF
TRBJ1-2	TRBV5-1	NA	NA	CASTRTPLSGGYGYTF
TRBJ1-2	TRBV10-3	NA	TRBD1	CAISDGTGIGYTF
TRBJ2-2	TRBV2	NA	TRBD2	CASSVGLAITGELFF
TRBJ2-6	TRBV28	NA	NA	CASSSQLSGANVLTF
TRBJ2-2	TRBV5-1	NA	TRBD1	CASSLGDRVTGELFF
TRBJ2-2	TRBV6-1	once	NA	CASSEGTQSGGTTGELFF